Here is one T cell receptor beta chain with its context. What it binds is not known. This record belongs to a study of T cell repertoires in ileal Crohn's disease. Study in general: About 36% were active smokers at surgery; median disease duration was 7.9 years. Study conclusions and caveats: Clonality above 26.8% at surgery always came with endoscopic recurrence. Sorted CD8 T cells held more high-frequency clones than CD4.

V was trimmed by 5 bases and J by 0 bases, leaving 17 bases between them. The CDR3 extends over 17 amino acids. Germline V gene lookup returns CDR1 SEHNR and CDR2 FQNEAQ (reference sequence). Profiled with immunoSEQ multiplex PCR; TCRdb holds only in-frame clones, not every one. The table includes around 17,000 clones, roughly 88% detected once. Eligibility required adulthood, ileal or ileocolonic Crohn's disease and indicated ileocolonic resection. This sequence was found in an adult with Crohn's disease. What was sequenced was ileal tissue. The V and J genes are TRBV7-9 and TRBJ1-3; the D is unclear. The CDR3 sequence: CASSPGEAGPSGNTIYF. For the CDR3, the DNA is TGTGCCAGCAGCCCCGGGGAAGCAGGACCCTCTGGAAACACCATATATTTT. Full variable domain (remainder filled in from reference TRBV7-9 and TRBJ1-3): DTGVSQNPRHKITKRGQNVTFRCDPISEHNRLYWYRQTLGQGPEFLTYFQNEAQLEKSRLLSDRFSAERPKGSFSTLEIQRTEQGDSAMYLCASSPGEAGPSGNTIYFGEGSWLTVV.